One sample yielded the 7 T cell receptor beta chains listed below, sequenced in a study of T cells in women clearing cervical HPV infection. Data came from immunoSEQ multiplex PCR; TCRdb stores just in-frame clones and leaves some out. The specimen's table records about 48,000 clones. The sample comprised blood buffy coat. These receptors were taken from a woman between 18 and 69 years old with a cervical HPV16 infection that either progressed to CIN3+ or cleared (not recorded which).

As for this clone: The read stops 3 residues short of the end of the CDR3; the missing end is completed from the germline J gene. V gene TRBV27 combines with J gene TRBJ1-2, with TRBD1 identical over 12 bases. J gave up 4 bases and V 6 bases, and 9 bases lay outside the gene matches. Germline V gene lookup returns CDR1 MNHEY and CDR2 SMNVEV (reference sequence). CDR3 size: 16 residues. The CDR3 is CASRSGTGGWGYGYTF. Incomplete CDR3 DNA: TGTGCCAGCAGATCCGGGACAGGGGGCTGGGGCTATGGC.

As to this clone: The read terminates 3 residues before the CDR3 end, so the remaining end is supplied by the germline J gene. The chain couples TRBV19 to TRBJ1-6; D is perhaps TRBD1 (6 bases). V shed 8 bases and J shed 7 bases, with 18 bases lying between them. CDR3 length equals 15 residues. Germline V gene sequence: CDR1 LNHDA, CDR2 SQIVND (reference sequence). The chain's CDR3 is CASCLGAGWNSPLHF. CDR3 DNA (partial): TGTGCCAGTTGTTTGGGGGCAGGGTGGAATTCACCC.

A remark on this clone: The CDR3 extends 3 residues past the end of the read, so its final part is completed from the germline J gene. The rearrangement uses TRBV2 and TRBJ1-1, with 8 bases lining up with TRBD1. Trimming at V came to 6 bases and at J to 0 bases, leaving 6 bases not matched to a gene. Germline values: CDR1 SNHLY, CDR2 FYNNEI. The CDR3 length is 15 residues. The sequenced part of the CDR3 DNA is TGTGCCAGCAGGGGACAGGACTATATGAACACTGAA. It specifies CASRGQDYMNTE. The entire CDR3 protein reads CASRGQDYMNTEAFF.

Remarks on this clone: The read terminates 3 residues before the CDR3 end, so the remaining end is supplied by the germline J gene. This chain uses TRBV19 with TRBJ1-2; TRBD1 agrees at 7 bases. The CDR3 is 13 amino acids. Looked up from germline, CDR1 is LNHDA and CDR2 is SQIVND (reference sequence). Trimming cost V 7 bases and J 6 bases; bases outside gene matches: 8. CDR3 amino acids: CASKRDSENGYTF. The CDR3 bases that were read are TGTGCCAGTAAGAGGGACAGCGAGAATGGC.

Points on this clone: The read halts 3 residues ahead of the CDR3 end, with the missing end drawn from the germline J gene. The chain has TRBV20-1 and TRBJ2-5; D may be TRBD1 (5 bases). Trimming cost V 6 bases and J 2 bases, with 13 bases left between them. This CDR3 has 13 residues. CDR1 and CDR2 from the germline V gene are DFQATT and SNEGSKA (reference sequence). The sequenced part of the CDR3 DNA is TGCAGTGCCGACGGACACGAACAAGAGACC. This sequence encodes CSADGHEQET. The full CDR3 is CSADGHEQETQYF.

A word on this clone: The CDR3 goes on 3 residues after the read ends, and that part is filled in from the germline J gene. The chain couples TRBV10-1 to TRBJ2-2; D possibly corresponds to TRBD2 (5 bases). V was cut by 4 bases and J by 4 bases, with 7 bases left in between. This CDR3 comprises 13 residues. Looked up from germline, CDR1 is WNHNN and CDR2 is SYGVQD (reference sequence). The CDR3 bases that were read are TGCGCCAGCAGTGCCCGGGGCACCGGGGAG. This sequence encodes CASSARGTGE. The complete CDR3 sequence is CASSARGTGELFF.

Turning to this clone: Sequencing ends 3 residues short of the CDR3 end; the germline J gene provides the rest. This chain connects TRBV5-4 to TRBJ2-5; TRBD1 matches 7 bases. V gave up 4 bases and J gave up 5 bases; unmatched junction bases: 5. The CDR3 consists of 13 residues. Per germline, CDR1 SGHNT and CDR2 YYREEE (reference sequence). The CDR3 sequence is CASSPGQRETQYF. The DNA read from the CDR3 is TGTGCCAGCAGCCCGGGACAGAGGGAGACC.